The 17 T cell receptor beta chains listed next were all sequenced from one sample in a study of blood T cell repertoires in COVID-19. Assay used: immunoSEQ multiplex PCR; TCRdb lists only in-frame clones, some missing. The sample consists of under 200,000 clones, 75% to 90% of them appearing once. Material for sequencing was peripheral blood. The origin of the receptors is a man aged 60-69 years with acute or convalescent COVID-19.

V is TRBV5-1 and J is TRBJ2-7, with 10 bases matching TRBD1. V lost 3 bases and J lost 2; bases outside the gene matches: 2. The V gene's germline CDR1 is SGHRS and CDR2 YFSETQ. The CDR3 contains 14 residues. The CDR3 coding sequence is TGCGCCAGCAGCTGGGGGACAGGGGCCTACGAGCAGTACTTC. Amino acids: CASSWGTGAYEQYF.

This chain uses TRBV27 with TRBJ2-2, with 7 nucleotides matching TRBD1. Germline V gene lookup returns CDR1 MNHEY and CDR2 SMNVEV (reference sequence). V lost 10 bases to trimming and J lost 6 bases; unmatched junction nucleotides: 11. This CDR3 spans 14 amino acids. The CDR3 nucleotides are TGTGCCACCGAACTTCTTCAGGGGGCCGGGGAGCTGTTTTTT. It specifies CATELLQGAGELFF.

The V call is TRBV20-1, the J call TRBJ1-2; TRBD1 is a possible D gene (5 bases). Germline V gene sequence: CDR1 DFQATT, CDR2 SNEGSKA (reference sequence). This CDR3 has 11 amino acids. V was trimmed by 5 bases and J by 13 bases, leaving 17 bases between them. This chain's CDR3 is CSAPNPTERTF. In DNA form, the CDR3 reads TGCAGTGCTCCAAACCCGACAGAGCGCACCTTC.

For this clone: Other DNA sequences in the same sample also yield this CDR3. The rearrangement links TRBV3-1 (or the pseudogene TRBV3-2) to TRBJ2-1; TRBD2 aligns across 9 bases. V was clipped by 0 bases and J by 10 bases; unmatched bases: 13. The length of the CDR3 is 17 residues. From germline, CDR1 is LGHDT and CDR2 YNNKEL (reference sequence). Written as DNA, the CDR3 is TGTGCCAGCAGCCAAGATTGGGGCCTCGCGGGAGGGGGGGAGCAGTTCTTC. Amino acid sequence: CASSQDWGLAGGGEQFF.

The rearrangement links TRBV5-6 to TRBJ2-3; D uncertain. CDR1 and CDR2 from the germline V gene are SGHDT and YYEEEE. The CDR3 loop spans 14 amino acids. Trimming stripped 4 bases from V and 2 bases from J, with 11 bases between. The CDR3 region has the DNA TGTGCCAGCAGCAGCCCCTCCCTCACAGATACGCAGTATTTT. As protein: CASSSPSLTDTQYF.

The CDR3 here is CASRGQSNQPQHF. The CDR3 region has the DNA TGTGCCAGCAGGGGACAGTCCAATCAGCCCCAGCATTTT. The J gene is TRBJ1-5, the V gene TRBV12-3 or TRBV12-4; TRBD1 aligns across 7 bases. Trimming took 6 bases from V and 3 from J; bases not matched to a gene: 2. This CDR3 has 13 amino acids.

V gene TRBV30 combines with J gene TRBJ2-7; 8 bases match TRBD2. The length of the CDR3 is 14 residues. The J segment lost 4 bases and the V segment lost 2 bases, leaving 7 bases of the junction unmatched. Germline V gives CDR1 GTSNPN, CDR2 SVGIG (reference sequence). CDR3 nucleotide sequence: TGTGCCTGGAGTCAGCGGGGGCGAAAGTACGAGCAGTACTTC. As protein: CAWSQRGRKYEQYF.

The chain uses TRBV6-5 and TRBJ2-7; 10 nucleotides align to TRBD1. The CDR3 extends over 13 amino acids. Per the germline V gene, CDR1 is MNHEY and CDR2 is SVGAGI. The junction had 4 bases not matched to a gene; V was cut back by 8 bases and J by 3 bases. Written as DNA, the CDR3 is TGTGCCAGCCAGGGACAGGGGTACTACGAGCAGTACTTC. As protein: CASQGQGYYEQYF.

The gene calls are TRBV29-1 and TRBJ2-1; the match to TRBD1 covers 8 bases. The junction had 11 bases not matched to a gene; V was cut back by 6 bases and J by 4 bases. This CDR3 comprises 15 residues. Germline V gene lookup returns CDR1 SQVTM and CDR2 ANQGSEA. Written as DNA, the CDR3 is TGCAGCGTCCGAGGTCCAGGGGGCAGGTACAATGAGCAGTTCTTC. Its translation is CSVRGPGGRYNEQFF.

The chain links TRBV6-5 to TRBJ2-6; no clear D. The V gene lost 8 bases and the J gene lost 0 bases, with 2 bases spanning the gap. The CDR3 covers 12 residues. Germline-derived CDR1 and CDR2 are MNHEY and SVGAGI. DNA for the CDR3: TGTGCCAGCCGCTCTGGGGCCAACGTCCTGACTTTC. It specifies CASRSGANVLTF.

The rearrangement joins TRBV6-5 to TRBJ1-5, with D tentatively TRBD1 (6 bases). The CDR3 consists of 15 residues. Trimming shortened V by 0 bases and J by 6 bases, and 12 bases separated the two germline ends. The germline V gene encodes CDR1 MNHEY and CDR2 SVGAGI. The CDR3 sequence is CASSYSLGAGQPQHF. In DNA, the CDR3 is TGTGCCAGCAGTTACTCCTTGGGGGCGGGTCAGCCCCAGCATTTT.

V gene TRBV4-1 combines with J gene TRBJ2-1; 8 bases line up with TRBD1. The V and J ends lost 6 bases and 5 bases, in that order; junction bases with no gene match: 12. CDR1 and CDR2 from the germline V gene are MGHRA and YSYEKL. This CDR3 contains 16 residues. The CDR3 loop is CASRGGWTGRNNEQFF. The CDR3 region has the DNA TGCGCCAGCAGGGGGGGCTGGACAGGGAGAAACAATGAGCAGTTCTTC.

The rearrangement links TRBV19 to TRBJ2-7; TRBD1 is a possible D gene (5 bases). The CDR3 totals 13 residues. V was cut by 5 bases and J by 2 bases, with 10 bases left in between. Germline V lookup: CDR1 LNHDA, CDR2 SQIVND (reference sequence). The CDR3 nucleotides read TGTGCCAGTAGTCCGACAGTTCCCTACGAGCAGTACTTC. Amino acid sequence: CASSPTVPYEQYF.

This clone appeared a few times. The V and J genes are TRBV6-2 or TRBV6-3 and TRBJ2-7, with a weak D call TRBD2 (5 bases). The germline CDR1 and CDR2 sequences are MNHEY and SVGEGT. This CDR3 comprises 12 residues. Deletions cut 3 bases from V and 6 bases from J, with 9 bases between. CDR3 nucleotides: TGTGCCAGCAGTTATTCGAGGGTCGAGCAGTACTTC. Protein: CASSYSRVEQYF.

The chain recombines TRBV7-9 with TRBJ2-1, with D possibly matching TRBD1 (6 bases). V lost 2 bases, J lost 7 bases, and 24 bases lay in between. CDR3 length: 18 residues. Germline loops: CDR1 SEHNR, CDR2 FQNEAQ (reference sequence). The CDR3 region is CASSLMGHPGSLSNEQFF. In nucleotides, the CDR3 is TGTGCCAGCAGCTTAATGGGACATCCCGGATCTCTTTCTAATGAGCAGTTCTTC.

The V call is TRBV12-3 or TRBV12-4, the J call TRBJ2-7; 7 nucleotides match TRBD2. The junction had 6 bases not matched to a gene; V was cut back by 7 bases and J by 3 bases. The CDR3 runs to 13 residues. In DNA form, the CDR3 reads TGTGCCAGCAAAAAGCGGGATAACTACGAGCAGTACTTC. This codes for CASKKRDNYEQYF.

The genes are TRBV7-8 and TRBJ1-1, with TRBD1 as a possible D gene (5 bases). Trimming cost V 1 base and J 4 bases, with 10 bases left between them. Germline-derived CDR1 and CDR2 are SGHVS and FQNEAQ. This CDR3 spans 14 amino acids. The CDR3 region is CASSLVGGGTEAFF. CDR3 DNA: TGTGCCAGCAGCTTAGTTGGGGGAGGCACTGAAGCTTTCTTT. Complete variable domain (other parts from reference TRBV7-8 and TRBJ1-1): GAGVSQSPRYKVAKRGQDVALRCDPISGHVSLFWYQQALGQGPEFLTYFQNEAQLDKSGLPSDRFFAERPEGSVSTLKIQRTQQEDSAVYLCASSLVGGGTEAFFGQGTRLTVV.